Below, 2 T cell receptor beta chains from the same sample are listed, as sequenced in a study of blood T cell repertoires in COVID-19. Assay used: immunoSEQ multiplex PCR; TCRdb lists only in-frame clones, some missing. The sample carries hundreds of thousands of clones, around four fifths recorded once. The sample comprised peripheral blood. The receptors shown here come from a woman aged 40 to 55 with active or convalescent COVID-19.

The V and J genes are TRBV3-1 (or the pseudogene TRBV3-2) and TRBJ2-5; 7 bases agree with TRBD2. Germline CDR1 is LGHDT and CDR2 is YNNKEL (reference sequence). Trimming cost V 10 bases and J 2 bases; bases outside gene matches: 10. The CDR3 totals 14 residues. Here the CDR3 reads CANWGGSLQETQYF. The CDR3 DNA reads as TGTGCCAATTGGGGGGGAAGTTTACAAGAGACCCAGTACTTC.

This clone showed up just once. CDR3 sequence: CATSRAGTAAGNTIYF. The CDR3 nucleotides read TGTGCCACCAGCAGAGCCGGGACAGCTGCCGGAAACACCATATATTTT. The V and J genes are TRBV15 and TRBJ1-3; 7 bases are a match to TRBD1. The germline gives CDR1 LNHNV, CDR2 YYDKDF (reference sequence). The CDR3 sequence is 16 residues long. With V trimmed by 1 base and J by 4 bases, 7 bases remained unmatched.